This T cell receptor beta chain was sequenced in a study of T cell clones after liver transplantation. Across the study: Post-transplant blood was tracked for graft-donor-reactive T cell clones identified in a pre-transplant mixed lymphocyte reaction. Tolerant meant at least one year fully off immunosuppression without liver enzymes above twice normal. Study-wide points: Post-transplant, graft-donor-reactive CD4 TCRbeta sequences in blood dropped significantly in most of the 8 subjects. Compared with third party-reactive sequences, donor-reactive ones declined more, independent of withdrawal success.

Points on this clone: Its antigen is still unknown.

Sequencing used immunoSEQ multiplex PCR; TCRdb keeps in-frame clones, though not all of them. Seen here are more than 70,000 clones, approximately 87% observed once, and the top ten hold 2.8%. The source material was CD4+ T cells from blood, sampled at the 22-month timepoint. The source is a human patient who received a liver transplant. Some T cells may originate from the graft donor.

The chain's CDR3 is CASIMSGANVLTF. As DNA, the CDR3 is TGTGCCAGCATAATGTCTGGGGCCAACGTCCTGACTTTC. J is TRBJ2-6 and V is TRBV6-1, with D unclear. With 7 bases removed from V and 1 base from J, the gap between germline ends came to 5 bases. The CDR3 is 13 residues long. Germline CDR1 is MNHNS and CDR2 is SASEGT.